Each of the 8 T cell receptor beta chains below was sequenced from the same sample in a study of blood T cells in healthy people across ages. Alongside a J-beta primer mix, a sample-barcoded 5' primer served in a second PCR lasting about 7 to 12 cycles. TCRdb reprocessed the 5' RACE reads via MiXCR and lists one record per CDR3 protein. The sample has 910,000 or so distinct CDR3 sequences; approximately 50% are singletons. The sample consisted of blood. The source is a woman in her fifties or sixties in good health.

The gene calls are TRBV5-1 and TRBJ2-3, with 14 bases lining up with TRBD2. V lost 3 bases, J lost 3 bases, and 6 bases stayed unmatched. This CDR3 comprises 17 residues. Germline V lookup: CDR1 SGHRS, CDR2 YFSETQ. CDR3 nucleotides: TGCGCCAGCAGCTGGGGACTAGCGGGAGTGGTGACAGATACGCAGTATTTT. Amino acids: CASSWGLAGVVTDTQYF.

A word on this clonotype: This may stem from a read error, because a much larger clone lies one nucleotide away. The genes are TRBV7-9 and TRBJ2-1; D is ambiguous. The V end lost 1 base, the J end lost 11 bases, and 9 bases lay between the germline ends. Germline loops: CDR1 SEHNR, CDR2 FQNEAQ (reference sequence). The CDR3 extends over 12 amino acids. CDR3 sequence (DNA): TGTGCCAGCAGCTTAGACGTTGGTAAGCAGTTCTTC. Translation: CASSLDVGKQFF.

The CDR3 DNA reads TGTGCCAGCAGTTACGGGACTAGCGGATACTACGAGCAGTACTTC. Translating it yields CASSYGTSGYYEQYF. The rearrangement links TRBV6-2 or TRBV6-3 to TRBJ2-7, with TRBD2 matching over 11 bases. The V and J ends lost 2 bases and 3 bases, in that order; junction bases with no gene match: 3. Per the germline V gene, CDR1 is MNHEY and CDR2 is SVGEGT. The CDR3 runs 15 residues.

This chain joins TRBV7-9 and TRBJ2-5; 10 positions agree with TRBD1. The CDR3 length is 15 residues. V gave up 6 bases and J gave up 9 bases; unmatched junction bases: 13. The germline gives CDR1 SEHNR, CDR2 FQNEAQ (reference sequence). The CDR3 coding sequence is TGTGCCAGCAGTTGGGGACAGGGGCCGCAGGAGGCCCAGTACTTC. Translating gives CASSWGQGPQEAQYF.

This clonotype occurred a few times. The CDR3 protein is CASSVSSIQETQYF. In nucleotides, the CDR3 is TGTGCCAGCAGCGTTTCAAGTATCCAAGAGACCCAGTACTTC. The J gene is TRBJ2-5, the V gene TRBV4-2; D not certain. The CDR3 spans 14 residues. Per the germline V gene, CDR1 is LGHNA and CDR2 is YNFKEQ. Trimming removed 5 bases at V and 1 base at J, with 11 bases between.

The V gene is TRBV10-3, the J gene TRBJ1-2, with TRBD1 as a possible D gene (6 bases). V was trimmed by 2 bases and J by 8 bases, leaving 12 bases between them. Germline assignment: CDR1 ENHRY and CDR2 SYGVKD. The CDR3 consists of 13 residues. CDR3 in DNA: TGTGCCATCAGTGAGAACAGGGAGAAAGGCTACACCTTC. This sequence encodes CAISENREKGYTF.

CDR3 protein: CSVVSPPGKETQYF. The CDR3 DNA sequence: TGCAGCGTTGTTAGCCCCCCAGGGAAGGAGACCCAGTACTTC. The J gene is TRBJ2-5, the V gene TRBV29-1, with D possibly TRBD1 on 5 matching bases. The V gene's germline CDR1 is SQVTM and CDR2 ANQGSEA. The CDR3 is made up of 14 amino acids. V lost 4 bases, J lost 5 bases, and 17 bases lay in between.

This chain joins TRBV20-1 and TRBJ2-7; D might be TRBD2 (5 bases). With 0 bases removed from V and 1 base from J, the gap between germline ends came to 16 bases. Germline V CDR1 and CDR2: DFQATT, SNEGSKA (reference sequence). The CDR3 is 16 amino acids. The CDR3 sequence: CSAREVTGSSSYEQYF. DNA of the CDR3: TGCAGTGCTAGAGAAGTTACGGGGTCGTCTTCCTACGAGCAGTACTTC.